The clone carrying this TCR beta chain has a handful of counts. Its antigen is currently unknown. The source of the sample is a study of T-cell reconstitution after alpha-beta-depleted transplantation in children. General study points: Approximately two months post-transplant, alpha-beta T cells reportedly originated from several hundred expanded graft clones. Once a year had passed after transplant, T-cell counts and diversity came mostly from newly produced T cells.

Germline V gives CDR1 KGHSH, CDR2 LQKENI. CDR3 length equals 13 residues. The J segment lost 6 bases and the V segment lost 3 bases, leaving 5 bases of the junction unmatched. A library of TCRbeta sequences, prepared with unique molecular identifiers, was generated. TCRdb re-analysed the PCR reads in MiXCR, keeping a single row per CDR3 protein. The table records about 130,000 distinct CDR3 sequences, about 9.9% of them present only once. The J gene is TRBJ2-7, the V gene TRBV18, with 7 bases matching TRBD1. The material sequenced was PBMCs, mostly from graft donor cells, taken 180 days after TCRalphabeta/CD19-depleted stem cell transplant. The sequence derives from a girl under two years old who had a stem cell transplant for combined immunodeficiency, so the T cells may come from the graft donor. CDR3 nucleotides: TGTGCCAGCTCACCCGCAGGGGGTCGCGAGCAGTACTTC. Its translation is CASSPAGGREQYF.